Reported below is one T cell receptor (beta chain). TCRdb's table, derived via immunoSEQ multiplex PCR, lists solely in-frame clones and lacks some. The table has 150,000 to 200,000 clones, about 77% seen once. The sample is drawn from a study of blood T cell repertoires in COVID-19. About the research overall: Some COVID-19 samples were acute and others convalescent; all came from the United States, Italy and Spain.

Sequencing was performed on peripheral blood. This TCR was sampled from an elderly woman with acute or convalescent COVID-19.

The CDR3 here is CASRGLAGRGDTQYF. The CDR3 bases are TGTGCCAGCAGGGGACTAGCGGGGCGAGGAGATACGCAGTATTTT. The chain has TRBV2 and TRBJ2-3; TRBD2 aligns across 13 bases. CDR3 length: 15 amino acids. Per the germline V gene, CDR1 is SNHLY and CDR2 is FYNNEI. After removal of 6 bases from V and 5 bases from J, the junction contained 5 bases not matched to a gene.